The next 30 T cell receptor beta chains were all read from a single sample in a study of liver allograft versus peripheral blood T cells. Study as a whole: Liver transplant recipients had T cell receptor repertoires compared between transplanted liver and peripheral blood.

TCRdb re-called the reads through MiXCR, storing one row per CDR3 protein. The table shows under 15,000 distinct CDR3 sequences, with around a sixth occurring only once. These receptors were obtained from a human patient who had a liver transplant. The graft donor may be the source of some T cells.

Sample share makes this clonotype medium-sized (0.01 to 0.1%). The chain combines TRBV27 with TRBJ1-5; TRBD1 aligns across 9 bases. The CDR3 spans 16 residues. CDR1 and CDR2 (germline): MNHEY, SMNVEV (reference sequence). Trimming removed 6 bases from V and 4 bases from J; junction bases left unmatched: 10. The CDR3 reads CASSPRRDRENQPQHF. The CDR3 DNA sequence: TGTGCCAGCAGCCCACGCCGGGACAGGGAAAATCAGCCCCAGCATTTT.

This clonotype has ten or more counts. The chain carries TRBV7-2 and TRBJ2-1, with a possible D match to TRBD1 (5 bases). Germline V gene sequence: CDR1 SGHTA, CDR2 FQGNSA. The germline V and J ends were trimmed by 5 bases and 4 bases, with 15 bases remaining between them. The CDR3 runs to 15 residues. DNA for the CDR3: TGTGCCAGCAGCGCCCAGGGATGGTATTACAATGAGCAGTTCTTC. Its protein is CASSAQGWYYNEQFF.

CDR3 residues: CASGLVLAVIGDRWLTEAFF. In DNA, the CDR3 is TGTGCTAGTGGTTTGGTACTGGCCGTCATCGGAGATCGGTGGTTGACTGAAGCTTTCTTT. V gene TRBV12-5 combines with J gene TRBJ1-1, with D unclear. The CDR3 is 20 residues long. Germline V gene data show CDR1 as LGHNT and CDR2 as FRNRAP. V was clipped by 0 bases and J by 5 bases, with 28 bases between them.

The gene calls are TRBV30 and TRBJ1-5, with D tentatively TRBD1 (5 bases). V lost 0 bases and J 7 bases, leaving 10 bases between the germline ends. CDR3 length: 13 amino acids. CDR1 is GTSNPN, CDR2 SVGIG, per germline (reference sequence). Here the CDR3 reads CAWSVAGLQPQHF. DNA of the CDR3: TGTGCCTGGAGTGTAGCAGGGTTGCAGCCCCAGCATTTT. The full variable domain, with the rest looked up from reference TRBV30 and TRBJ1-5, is SQTIHQWPATLVQPVGSPLSLECTVEGTSNPNLYWYRQAAGRGLQLLFYSVGIGQISSEVPQNLSASRPQDRQFILSSKKLLLSDSGFYLCAWSVAGLQPQHFGDGTRLSIL.

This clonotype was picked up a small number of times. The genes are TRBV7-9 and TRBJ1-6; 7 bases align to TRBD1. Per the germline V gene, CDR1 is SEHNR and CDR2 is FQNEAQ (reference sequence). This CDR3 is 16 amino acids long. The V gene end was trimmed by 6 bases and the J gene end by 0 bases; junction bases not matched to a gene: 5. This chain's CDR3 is CASSSQGSSYNSPLHF. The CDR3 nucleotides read TGTGCCAGCAGTTCACAGGGGAGCTCCTATAATTCACCCCTCCACTTT.

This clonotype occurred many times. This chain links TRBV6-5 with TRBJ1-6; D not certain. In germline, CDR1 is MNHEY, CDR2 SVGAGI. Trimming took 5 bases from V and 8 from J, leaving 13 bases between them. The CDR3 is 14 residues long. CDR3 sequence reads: CASSLTRGDSPLHF. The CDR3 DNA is TGTGCCAGCAGTCTCACACGGGGAGATTCACCCCTCCACTTT.

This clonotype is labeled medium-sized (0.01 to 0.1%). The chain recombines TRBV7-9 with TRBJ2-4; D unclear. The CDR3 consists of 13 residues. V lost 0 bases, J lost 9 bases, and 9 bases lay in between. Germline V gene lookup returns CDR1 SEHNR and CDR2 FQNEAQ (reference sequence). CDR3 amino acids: CASSLASGGIQYF. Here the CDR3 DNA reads TGTGCCAGCAGCTTAGCCTCCGGCGGCATTCAGTACTTC.

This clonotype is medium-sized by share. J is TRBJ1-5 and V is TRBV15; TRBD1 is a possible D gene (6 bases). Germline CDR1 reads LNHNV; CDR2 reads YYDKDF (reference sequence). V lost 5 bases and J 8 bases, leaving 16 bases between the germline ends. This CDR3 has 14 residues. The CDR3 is CATSYTRGVEPQHF. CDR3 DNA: TGTGCCACCAGCTACACGAGGGGGGTTGAGCCCCAGCATTTT.

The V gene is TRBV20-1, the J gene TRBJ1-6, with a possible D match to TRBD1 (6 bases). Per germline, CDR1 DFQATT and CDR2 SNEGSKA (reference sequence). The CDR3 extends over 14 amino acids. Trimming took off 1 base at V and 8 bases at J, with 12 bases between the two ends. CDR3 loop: CSARGGAGDSPLHF. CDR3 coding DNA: TGCAGTGCTAGAGGGGGGGCCGGAGATTCACCCCTCCACTTT.

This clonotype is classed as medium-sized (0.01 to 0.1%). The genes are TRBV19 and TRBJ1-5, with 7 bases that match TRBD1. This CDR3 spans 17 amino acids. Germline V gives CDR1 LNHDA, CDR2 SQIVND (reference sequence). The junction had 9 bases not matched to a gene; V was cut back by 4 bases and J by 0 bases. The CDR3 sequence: CASSTGTAPYSNQPQHF. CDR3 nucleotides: TGTGCCAGTAGTACCGGGACAGCCCCATATAGCAATCAGCCCCAGCATTTT.

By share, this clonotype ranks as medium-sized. The CDR3 sequence is CSVRGVETQYF. CDR3 DNA: TGCAGCGTTCGGGGGGTGGAGACCCAGTACTTC. J is TRBJ2-5 and V is TRBV29-1; 7 bases fit TRBD2. V was clipped by 5 bases and J by 5 bases; unmatched bases: 2. The germline V gene has CDR1 SQVTM and CDR2 ANQGSEA. This CDR3 region has 11 residues. Complete variable domain (other parts from reference TRBV29-1 and TRBJ2-5): SAVISQKPSRDICQRGTSLTIQCQVDSQVTMMFWYRQQPGQSLTLIATANQGSEATYESGFVIDKFPISRPNLTFSTLTVSNMSPEDSSIYLCSVRGVETQYFGPGTRLLVL.

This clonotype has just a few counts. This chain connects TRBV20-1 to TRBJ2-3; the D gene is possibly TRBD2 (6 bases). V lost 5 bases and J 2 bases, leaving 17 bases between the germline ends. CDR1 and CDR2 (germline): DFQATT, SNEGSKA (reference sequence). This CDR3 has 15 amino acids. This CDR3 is CSAAPVGGYTDTQYF. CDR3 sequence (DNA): TGCAGTGCTGCCCCGGTCGGGGGATACACAGATACGCAGTATTTT.

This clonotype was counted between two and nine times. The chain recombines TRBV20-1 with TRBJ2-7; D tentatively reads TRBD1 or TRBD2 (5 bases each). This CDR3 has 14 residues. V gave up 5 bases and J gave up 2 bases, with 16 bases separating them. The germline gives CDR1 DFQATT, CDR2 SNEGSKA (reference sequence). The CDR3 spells CSAARSWDPYEQYF. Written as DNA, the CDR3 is TGCAGTGCTGCTCGGTCCTGGGACCCCTACGAGCAGTACTTC.

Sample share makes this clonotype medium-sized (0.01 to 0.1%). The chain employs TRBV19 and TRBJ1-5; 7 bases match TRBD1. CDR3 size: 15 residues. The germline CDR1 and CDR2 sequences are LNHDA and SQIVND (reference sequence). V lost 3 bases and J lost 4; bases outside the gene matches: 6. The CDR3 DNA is TGTGCCAGTAGTATTGAACAGGGGTTAAATCAGCCCCAGCATTTT. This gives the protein CASSIEQGLNQPQHF.

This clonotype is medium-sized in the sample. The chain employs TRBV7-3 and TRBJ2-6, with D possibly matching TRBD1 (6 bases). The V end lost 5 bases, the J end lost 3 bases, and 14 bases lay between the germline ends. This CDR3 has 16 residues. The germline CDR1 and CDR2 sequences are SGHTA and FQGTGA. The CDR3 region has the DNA TGTGCCAGCAGCCCGGTTGGGGGCGGTGGGGCCAACGTCCTGACTTTC. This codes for CASSPVGGGGANVLTF.

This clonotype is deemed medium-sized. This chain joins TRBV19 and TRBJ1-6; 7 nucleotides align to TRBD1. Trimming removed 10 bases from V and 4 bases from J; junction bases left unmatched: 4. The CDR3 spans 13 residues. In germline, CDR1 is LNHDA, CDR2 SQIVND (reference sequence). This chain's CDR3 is CATGDSYNSPLHF. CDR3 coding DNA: TGTGCCACCGGGGACAGTTATAATTCACCCCTCCACTTT.

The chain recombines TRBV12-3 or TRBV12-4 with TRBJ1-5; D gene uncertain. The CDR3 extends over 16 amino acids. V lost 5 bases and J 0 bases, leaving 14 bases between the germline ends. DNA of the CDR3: TGTGCCAGCAGTCCCCATGGGCCGGATAGCAATCAGCCCCAGCATTTT. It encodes CASSPHGPDSNQPQHF.

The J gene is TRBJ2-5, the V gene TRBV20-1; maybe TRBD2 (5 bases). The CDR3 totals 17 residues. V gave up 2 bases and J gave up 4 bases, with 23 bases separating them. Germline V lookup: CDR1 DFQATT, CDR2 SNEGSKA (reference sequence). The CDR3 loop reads CSARKLLRASNRETQYF. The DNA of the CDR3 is TGCAGTGCTAGAAAACTCCTTAGGGCTAGCAATCGAGAGACCCAGTACTTC.

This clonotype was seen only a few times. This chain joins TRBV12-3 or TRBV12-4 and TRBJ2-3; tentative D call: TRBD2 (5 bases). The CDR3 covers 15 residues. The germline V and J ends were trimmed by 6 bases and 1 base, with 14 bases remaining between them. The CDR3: CASSQLVSGTDTQYF. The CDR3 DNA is TGTGCCAGCAGCCAACTAGTGTCGGGCACAGATACGCAGTATTTT.

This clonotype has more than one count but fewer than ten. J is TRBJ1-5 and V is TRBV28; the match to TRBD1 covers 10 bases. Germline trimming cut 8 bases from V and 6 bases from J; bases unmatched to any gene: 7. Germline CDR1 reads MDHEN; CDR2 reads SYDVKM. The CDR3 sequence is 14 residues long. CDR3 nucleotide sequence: TGTGCCAGCCTTACCGGGACAGGGGTTCAGCCCCAGCATTTT. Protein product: CASLTGTGVQPQHF.

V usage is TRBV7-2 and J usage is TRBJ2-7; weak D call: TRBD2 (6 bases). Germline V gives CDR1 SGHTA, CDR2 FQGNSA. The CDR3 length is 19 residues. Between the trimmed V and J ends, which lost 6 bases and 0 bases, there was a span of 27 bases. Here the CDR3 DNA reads TGTGCCAGCAGACGAAAGGGGTCAAGCGGGCTCCTCATCTCCTACGAGCAGTACTTC. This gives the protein CASRRKGSSGLLISYEQYF.

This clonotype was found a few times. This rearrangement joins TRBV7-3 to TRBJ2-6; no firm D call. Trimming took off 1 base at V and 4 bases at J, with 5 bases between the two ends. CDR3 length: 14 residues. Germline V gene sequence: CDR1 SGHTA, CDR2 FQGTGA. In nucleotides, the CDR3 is TGTGCCAGCAGCTTAATGGCCGGGGCCAACGTCCTGACTTTC. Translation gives CASSLMAGANVLTF.

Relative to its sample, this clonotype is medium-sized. CDR3 loop: CASSPARTGGLAFF. CDR3 DNA: TGTGCCAGCTCACCAGCTCGTACAGGGGGCTTAGCTTTCTTT. This chain connects TRBV18 to TRBJ1-1; 9 nucleotides line up with TRBD1. The CDR3 is 14 amino acids. Per the germline V gene, CDR1 is KGHSH and CDR2 is LQKENI. With 2 bases clipped from V and 10 bases from J, the junction kept 8 bases outside the gene matches. Variable domain in full (rest from reference TRBV18 and TRBJ1-1): NAGVMQNPRHLVRRRGQEARLRCSPMKGHSHVYWYRQLPEEGLKFMVYLQKENIIDESGMPKERFSAEFPKEGPSILRIQQVVRGDSAAYFCASSPARTGGLAFFGQGTRLTVV.

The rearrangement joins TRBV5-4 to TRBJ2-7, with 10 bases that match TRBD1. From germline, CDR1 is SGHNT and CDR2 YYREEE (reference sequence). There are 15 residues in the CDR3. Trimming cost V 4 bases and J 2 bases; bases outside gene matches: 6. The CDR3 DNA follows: TGTGCCAGCAGCCCCGGAGGGACAGGGGCCTACGAGCAGTACTTC. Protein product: CASSPGGTGAYEQYF. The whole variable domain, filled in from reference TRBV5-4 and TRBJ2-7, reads ETGVTQSPTHLIKTRGQQVTLRCSSQSGHNTVSWYQQALGQGPQFIFQYYREEENGRGNFPPRFSGLQFPNYSSELNVNALELDDSALYLCASSPGGTGAYEQYFGPGTRLTVT.

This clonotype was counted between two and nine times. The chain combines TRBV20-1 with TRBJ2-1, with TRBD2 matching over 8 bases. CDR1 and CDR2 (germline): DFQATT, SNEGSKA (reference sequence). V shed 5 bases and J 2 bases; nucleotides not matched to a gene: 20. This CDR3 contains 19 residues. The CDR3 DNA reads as TGCAGTGCTCACCAACTCGGGGGGGCGCGGATAGGACCCTACAATGAGCAGTTCTTC. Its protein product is CSAHQLGGARIGPYNEQFF.

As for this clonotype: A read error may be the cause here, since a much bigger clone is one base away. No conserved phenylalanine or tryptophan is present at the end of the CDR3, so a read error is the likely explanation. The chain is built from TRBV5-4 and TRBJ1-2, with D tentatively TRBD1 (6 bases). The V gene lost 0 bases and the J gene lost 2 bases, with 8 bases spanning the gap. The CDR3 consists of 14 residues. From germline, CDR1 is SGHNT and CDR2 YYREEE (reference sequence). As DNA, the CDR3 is TGTGCCAGCAGCTTGGCAGGACAGAACTATGGCTACACCTCC. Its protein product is CASSLAGQNYGYTS.

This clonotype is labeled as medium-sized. The CDR3 DNA follows: TGTGCCAGCAGTTACTCGACTAGGCAGCGCTATGGCAATCAGCCCCAGCATTTT. Translated, it gives CASSYSTRQRYGNQPQHF. The genes are TRBV6-6 and TRBJ1-5; unclear D gene. Germline V gene lookup returns CDR1 MNHNY and CDR2 SVGAGI (reference sequence). Deletions cut 0 bases from V and 2 bases from J, with 17 bases between. The CDR3 has 18 residues.

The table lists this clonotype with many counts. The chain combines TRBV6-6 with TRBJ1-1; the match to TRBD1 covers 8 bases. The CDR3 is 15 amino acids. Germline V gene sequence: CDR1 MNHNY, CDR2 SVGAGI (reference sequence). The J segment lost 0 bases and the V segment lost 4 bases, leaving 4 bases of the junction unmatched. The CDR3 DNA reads TGTGCCAGCAGTTTCCCGACAGGGGTGAACACTGAAGCTTTCTTT. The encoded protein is CASSFPTGVNTEAFF.

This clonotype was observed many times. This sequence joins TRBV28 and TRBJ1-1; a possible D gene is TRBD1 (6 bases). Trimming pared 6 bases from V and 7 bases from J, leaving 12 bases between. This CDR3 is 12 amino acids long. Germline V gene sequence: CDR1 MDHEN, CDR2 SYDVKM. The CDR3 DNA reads TGTGCCAGCAGCTACGGACAGATTGAAGCTTTCTTT. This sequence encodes CASSYGQIEAFF.

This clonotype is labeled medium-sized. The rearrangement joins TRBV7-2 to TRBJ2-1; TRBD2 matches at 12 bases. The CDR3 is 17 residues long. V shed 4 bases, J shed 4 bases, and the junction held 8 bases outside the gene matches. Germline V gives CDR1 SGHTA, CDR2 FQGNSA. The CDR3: CASSSPLAGGTYNEQFF. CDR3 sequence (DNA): TGTGCCAGCAGCTCACCGCTAGCGGGGGGGACTTACAATGAGCAGTTCTTC.